A selection of T cell receptor beta chains follows, all from one sample in a study of blood T cell repertoires in COVID-19. Assay: immunoSEQ multiplex PCR; the TCRdb copy retains only in-frame clones and omits some. The data hold tens of thousands of clones, with roughly 74% observed a single time. Sequencing used peripheral blood. These receptors all stem from an elderly man with acute or convalescent COVID-19. Each CDR3 is given with its conserved first and last residue. A D gene is named only where the DNA matches it firmly. Part of the rows lack a size; the others show once, few, many or a class for expanded clones.

j_gene,abundance,v_gene,d_gene,len,CDR3nt,CDR3aa
TRBJ2-1,NA,TRBV7-2,NA,13,TGTGCCAGCAGCTTAGGGCAGTTCAATGAGCAGTTCTTC,CASSLGQFNEQFF
TRBJ2-3,once,TRBV27,NA,15,TGTGCCAGCAGTTTATGGGATAGCGGTGCAGATACGCAGTATTTT,CASSLWDSGADTQYF
TRBJ2-7,NA,TRBV30,TRBD1,13,TGTGCCTGGAGTGCCGGGACAGGGATCGAGCAGTACTTC,CAWSAGTGIEQYF
TRBJ2-3,NA,TRBV6-1,NA,15,TGTGCCAGCAGTGAAGCAGTGAGGAGCACAGATACGCAGTATTTT,CASSEAVRSTDTQYF
TRBJ1-1,NA,TRBV5-6,NA,17,TGTGCCAGCAGCTTGGATTTAGGGCGGGTAGAGAACACTGAAGCTTTCTTT,CASSLDLGRVENTEAFF
TRBJ1-6,NA,TRBV2,NA,16,TGTGCCAGCAGTGGAGGTGCGGGAGTCGGTAATTCACCCCTCCACTTT,CASSGGAGVGNSPLHF
TRBJ2-5,NA,TRBV10-2,TRBD2,14,TGCGCCAGCAGCCTAGCGGGAGACCAAGAGACCCAGTACTTC,CASSLAGDQETQYF
TRBJ1-1,few,TRBV5-1,NA,15,TGCGCCAGCAGCTCGGGATCAGGGGCCGGGACTGAAGCTTTCTTT,CASSSGSGAGTEAFF
TRBJ1-1,NA,TRBV6-5,TRBD1,15,TGTGCCAGCAGGAGGGACAGTCTTATGAACACTGAAGCTTTCTTT,CASRRDSLMNTEAFF
TRBJ1-4,NA,TRBV3-1/TRBV3-2,NA,13,TGTGCCAGCAGCCAAATACCGGGGGAAAAACTGTTTTTT,CASSQIPGEKLFF
TRBJ2-5,NA,TRBV7-9,TRBD2,15,TGTGCCAGCAGCCCCGGCAGCGGGAGACAAGAGACCCAGTACTTC,CASSPGSGRQETQYF
TRBJ2-6,NA,TRBV29-1,NA,13,TGCAGCGTTGACAGCTCTGGGGCCAACGTCCTGACTTTC,CSVDSSGANVLTF
TRBJ2-7,NA,TRBV29-1,NA,12,TGCAGCGTTGGGGATATCGGGAGACCCCAGTACTTC,CSVGDIGRPQYF
TRBJ2-2,NA,TRBV28,NA,15,TGTGCCAGCAGTACCCAGGGTGGGAACACCGGGGAGCTGTTTTTT,CASSTQGGNTGELFF
TRBJ2-5,NA,TRBV20-1,NA,11,TGCAGTGCTAGACGCCAGGAGACCCAGTACTTC,CSARRQETQYF
TRBJ2-3,NA,TRBV10-3,NA,16,TGTGCCATCAGGGACCCAGTTTGGACTCCTGGGGATACGCAGTATTTT,CAIRDPVWTPGDTQYF
TRBJ2-1,NA,TRBV4-1,TRBD2,17,TGCGCCAGCAGCCAAGAGGCTAGCGGGAGGTCCGGGTATGAGCAGTTCTTC,CASSQEASGRSGYEQFF
TRBJ1-2,once,TRBV6-6,TRBD1,13,TGTGCCAGCAGTCGACAGGGGGCAGAAGGCTACACCTTC,CASSRQGAEGYTF
TRBJ2-5,NA,TRBV18,TRBD2,16,TGTGCCAGCTCCCTCCAGCCCAGCGGGACCCAAGAGACCCAGTACTTC,CASSLQPSGTQETQYF
TRBJ2-1,NA,TRBV7-9,TRBD1,13,TGTGCCAGCAGGGGACAGGGTTACAATGAGCAGTTCTTC,CASRGQGYNEQFF
TRBJ2-3,NA,TRBV18,NA,14,TGTGCCAGCTCACCGGGGCAGTTCCCAGATACGCAGTATTTT,CASSPGQFPDTQYF
TRBJ2-1,NA,TRBV5-4,TRBD2,17,TGTGCCAGCAGCTCCGGACTAGCGAGGAGCTCCTACAATGAGCAGTTCTTC,CASSSGLARSSYNEQFF
TRBJ2-7,NA,TRBV28,TRBD2,13,TGTGCCAGCTCAAGACTAGCGGGGTACGAGCAGTACTTC,CASSRLAGYEQYF
TRBJ2-1,NA,TRBV12-3/TRBV12-4,TRBD2,12,TGTGCCAGCAGTCCTACTAGCGGTGAGCAGTTCTTC,CASSPTSGEQFF
TRBJ2-7,few,TRBV7-2,TRBD1,15,TGTGCCAGCAGTACACAGGGGGCCGACTCCTACGAGCAGTACTTC,CASSTQGADSYEQYF
TRBJ2-4,NA,TRBV4-1,NA,14,TGCGCCAGCAGCCAAGGGACATTCAAAAACATTCAGTACTTC,CASSQGTFKNIQYF
TRBJ1-3,NA,TRBV6-5,NA,15,TGTGCCAGCAGGGACCGGACAGTCTCTGGAAACACCATATATTTT,CASRDRTVSGNTIYF
TRBJ2-7,NA,TRBV5-1,NA,13,TGCGCCAGCAGCTTGGATAGCGGTTACGAGCAGTACTTC,CASSLDSGYEQYF
TRBJ2-3,NA,TRBV20-1,NA,11,TGCAGTGCTAGAGATAGAGATACGCAGTATTTT,CSARDRDTQYF
TRBJ2-7,NA,TRBV6-1,TRBD1,17,TGTGCCAGCAGTGTAACCGGGACAGGGGGATCCGCCTACGAGCAGTACTTC,CASSVTGTGGSAYEQYF
TRBJ2-3,NA,TRBV18,TRBD1,14,TGTGCCAGCTCACAGGGGGCGGTCACAGATACGCAGTATTTT,CASSQGAVTDTQYF
TRBJ2-1,NA,TRBV30,NA,12,TGTGCCTGGAGTGTAGGGGTTTATGAGCAGTTCTTC,CAWSVGVYEQFF
TRBJ1-5,NA,TRBV5-6,TRBD1,14,TGTGCCAGCAGCTTGGAACAGGGGAGTCAGCCCCAGCATTTT,CASSLEQGSQPQHF
TRBJ2-2,NA,TRBV7-8,NA,16,TGTGCCAGCAGCCTCCGTTCAGGGCCGAACACCGGGGAGCTGTTTTTT,CASSLRSGPNTGELFF
TRBJ2-7,NA,TRBV18,TRBD2,14,TGTGCCAGCTCATCGACTAGCGGGCTAGGGGAGCAGTACTTC,CASSSTSGLGEQYF
TRBJ2-1,NA,TRBV10-1,TRBD2,17,TGCGCCAGCAGTGATGGGTCTAGCGGGAGACACGGGAATGAGCAGTTCTTC,CASSDGSSGRHGNEQFF
TRBJ1-4,NA,TRBV2,NA,15,TGTGCCAGCAGCCCCCAGGGTATCACTAATGAAAAACTGTTTTTT,CASSPQGITNEKLFF
TRBJ2-3,NA,TRBV9,NA,15,TGTGCCAGCAGTTTAGGGGGTTTCAGCACAGATACGCAGTATTTT,CASSLGGFSTDTQYF
TRBJ2-3,few,TRBV7-8,TRBD2,12,TGTGCCAGCAGCGGGAGGGCAGATACGCAGTATTTT,CASSGRADTQYF
TRBJ1-1,NA,TRBV7-8,TRBD1,15,TGTGCCAGCAGCCCCCGGGAGGGGGCGAACACTGAAGCTTTCTTT,CASSPREGANTEAFF
TRBJ2-5,NA,TRBV7-8,NA,12,TGTGCCAGCAGCTTCGCCCGAGGGACCCAGTACTTC,CASSFARGTQYF
TRBJ2-1,NA,TRBV28,TRBD1,14,TGTGCCAGCAGACAGGGGGCGCGAGTGAATGAGCAGTTCTTC,CASRQGARVNEQFF
TRBJ1-1,once,TRBV6-5,TRBD1,12,TGTGCCAGTCTTGCGACAGGGGGTGAAGCTTTCTTT,CASLATGGEAFF
TRBJ2-3,NA,TRBV24-1,NA,15,TGTGCCACCAGTGATGTCCTAGACAGCACAGATACGCAGTATTTT,CATSDVLDSTDTQYF
TRBJ1-5,NA,TRBV15,NA,14,TGTGCCACCAGCAGAGATACTGGTGATCAGCCCCAGCATTTT,CATSRDTGDQPQHF
TRBJ2-5,once,TRBV7-9,NA,16,TGTGCCAGCAGCTTAGGGACGGGAGTAACCCAAGAGACCCAGTACTTC,CASSLGTGVTQETQYF
TRBJ2-7,NA,TRBV2,NA,13,TGTGCCAGCAGTCCTTCTCTTTCCTACGAGCAGTACTTC,CASSPSLSYEQYF
TRBJ1-5,NA,TRBV4-1,TRBD1,15,TGCGCCAGCAGCCAAGAGAGGGGGCGCGGTCAGCCCCAGCATTTT,CASSQERGRGQPQHF
TRBJ2-3,NA,TRBV9,NA,15,TGTGCCAGCAGCGTACTACAGGGACCCACAGATACGCAGTATTTT,CASSVLQGPTDTQYF
TRBJ1-3,NA,TRBV19,TRBD1,15,TGTGCCAGTAGAGACAGGGGCCACTCTGGAAACACCATATATTTT,CASRDRGHSGNTIYF
TRBJ2-3,NA,TRBV9,NA,15,TGTGCCAGCAGCGTAGAGAGCCTCAGCACAGATACGCAGTATTTT,CASSVESLSTDTQYF
TRBJ2-5,NA,TRBV5-8,TRBD2,13,TGTGCCAGCAGCTTCCCAAGCGGGAGGACCCAGTACTTC,CASSFPSGRTQYF
TRBJ1-1,many,TRBV3-1/TRBV3-2,TRBD1,14,TGTGCCAGCAGCCCTCGGACAGGAGGTACTGAAGCTTTCTTT,CASSPRTGGTEAFF
TRBJ1-5,NA,TRBV28,NA,15,TGTGCCAGCAGAAGAGACAGGAGGCAAAATCAGCCCCAGCATTTT,CASRRDRRQNQPQHF
TRBJ1-2,NA,TRBV18,TRBD1,15,TGTGCCAGCTCACCACGAGAAGGGGGCTCAGGTGGCTACACCTTC,CASSPREGGSGGYTF